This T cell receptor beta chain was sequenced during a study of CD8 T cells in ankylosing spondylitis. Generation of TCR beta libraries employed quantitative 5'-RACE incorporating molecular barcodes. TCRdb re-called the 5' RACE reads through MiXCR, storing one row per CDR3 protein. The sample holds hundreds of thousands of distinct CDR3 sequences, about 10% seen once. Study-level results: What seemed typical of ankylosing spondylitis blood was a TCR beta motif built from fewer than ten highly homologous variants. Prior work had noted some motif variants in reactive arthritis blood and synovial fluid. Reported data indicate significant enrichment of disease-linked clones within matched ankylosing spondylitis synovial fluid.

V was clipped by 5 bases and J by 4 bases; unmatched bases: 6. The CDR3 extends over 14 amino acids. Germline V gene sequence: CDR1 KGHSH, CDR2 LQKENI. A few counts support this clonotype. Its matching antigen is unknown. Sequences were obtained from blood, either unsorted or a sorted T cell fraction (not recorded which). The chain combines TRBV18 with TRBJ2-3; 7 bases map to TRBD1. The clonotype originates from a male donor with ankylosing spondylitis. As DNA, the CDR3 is TGTGCCAGCTCAGAGGGACAGCGCCCAGATACGCAGTATTTT. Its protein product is CASSEGQRPDTQYF.